These T cell receptor beta chains were read from a single sample in a study of blood T cells in healthy people across ages. TCRdb called the 5' RACE reads again in MiXCR, with one record for every CDR3 protein. The sample carries approximately 940,000 distinct CDR3 sequences, around 48% recorded once. The sample was blood. The origin of the receptors is a young man in good health. Both conserved end residues are part of each CDR3. A D gene is named only where the DNA matches it firmly. The size field is filled for only some rows; it gives once, few, many or a size class.

d_call: NA
j_call: TRBJ2-7
clone_size: once
v_call: TRBV12-3/TRBV12-4
cdr3_nt: TGTGCCAGCAGGCCCGGGGACTCCATCGGGCAGTACTTC
cdr3_aa: CASRPGDSIGQYF

d_call: TRBD2
j_call: TRBJ2-1
clone_size: NA
v_call: TRBV2
cdr3_nt: TGTGCCAGCAGTGAGCAGCTAGCGGGTGGCAGGGAGCAGTTCTTC
cdr3_aa: CASSEQLAGGREQFF

d_call: TRBD1
j_call: TRBJ2-3
clone_size: few
v_call: TRBV28
cdr3_nt: TGTGCCAGCAGTTTACGACAGGGGGTTTCAGATACGCAGTATTTT
cdr3_aa: CASSLRQGVSDTQYF

d_call: NA
j_call: TRBJ1-3
clone_size: NA
v_call: TRBV29-1
cdr3_nt: TGCAGCGTTGGGCAGGAAAGCTCTGGAAACACCATATATTTT
cdr3_aa: CSVGQESSGNTIYF

d_call: TRBD2
j_call: TRBJ2-1
clone_size: NA
v_call: TRBV24-1
cdr3_nt: TGTGCCACCAGTGATTTCAGCGGGGGGGCCTACAATGAGCAGTTCTTC
cdr3_aa: CATSDFSGGAYNEQFF

d_call: NA
j_call: TRBJ2-7
clone_size: NA
v_call: TRBV6-1
cdr3_nt: TGTGCCAGCAGGGGGGTTTCAACCTACGAGCAGTACTTC
cdr3_aa: CASRGVSTYEQYF

d_call: NA
j_call: TRBJ2-5
clone_size: few
v_call: TRBV2
cdr3_nt: TGTGCCAGCAGTGACGGCAGCGAGACCCAGTACTTC
cdr3_aa: CASSDGSETQYF

d_call: NA
j_call: TRBJ2-7
clone_size: few
v_call: TRBV28
cdr3_nt: TGTGCCAGCAGGAATAGCGGCTACGAGCAGTACTTC
cdr3_aa: CASRNSGYEQYF

d_call: NA
j_call: TRBJ2-1
clone_size: NA
v_call: TRBV29-1
cdr3_nt: TGCAGCACCAGGAGGGGCAACTCCTACAATGAGCAGTTCTTC
cdr3_aa: CSTRRGNSYNEQFF

d_call: NA
j_call: TRBJ1-5
clone_size: once
v_call: TRBV4-1
cdr3_nt: TGCGCCAGCAGCCAAGGCGTGGGAAATGGCAATCAGCCCCAGCATTTT
cdr3_aa: CASSQGVGNGNQPQHF

d_call: NA
j_call: TRBJ1-2
clone_size: few
v_call: TRBV2
cdr3_nt: TGTGCCAGCAATGGGGGCAGTGGCTACACCTTC
cdr3_aa: CASNGGSGYTF